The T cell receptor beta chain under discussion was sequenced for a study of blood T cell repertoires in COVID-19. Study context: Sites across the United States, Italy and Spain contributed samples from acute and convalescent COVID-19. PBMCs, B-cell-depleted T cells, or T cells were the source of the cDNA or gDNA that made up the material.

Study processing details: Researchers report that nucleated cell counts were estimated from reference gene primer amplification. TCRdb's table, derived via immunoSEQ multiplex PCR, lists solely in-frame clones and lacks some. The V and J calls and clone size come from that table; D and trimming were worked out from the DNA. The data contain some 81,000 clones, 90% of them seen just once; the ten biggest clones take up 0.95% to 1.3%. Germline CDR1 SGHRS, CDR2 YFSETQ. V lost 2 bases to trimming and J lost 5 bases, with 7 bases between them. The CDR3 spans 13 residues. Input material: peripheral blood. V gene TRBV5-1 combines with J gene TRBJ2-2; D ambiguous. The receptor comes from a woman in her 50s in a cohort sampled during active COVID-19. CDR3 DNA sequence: TGCGCCAGCAGCTTCACAATAACCGGGGAGCTGTTTTTT. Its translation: CASSFTITGELFF.